A selection of T cell receptor beta chains follows, all from one sample in a study of cytomegalovirus exposure and HLA in healthy donors. The repertoire was sequenced with immunoSEQ multiplex PCR; TCRdb's copy has only in-frame clones and lacks some. In the table there are about 160,000 clones, just under 85% of which are singletons. The sample was PBMCs. The receptors come from a man aged 25-45 years in good health and CMV-seropositive. CDR3s include the opening cysteine and the closing phenylalanine or tryptophan. The order of the fields is V gene, J gene, clone size, D gene, CDR3 DNA, CDR3 protein. A D gene is named only where the DNA matches it firmly. A row's size may be missing; if present it is once, few, many or a size class.

>TRBV13|TRBJ2-5|once|TRBD2
TGTGCCAGCAGCGCCGGACTAGCGGTCCAAGAGACCCAGTACTTC
CASSAGLAVQETQYF
>TRBV5-1|TRBJ2-3|NA|TRBD1
TGCGCCAGCTTTCCGGGACAGGGGACAGATACGCAGTATTTT
CASFPGQGTDTQYF
>TRBV7-8|TRBJ2-7|NA|NA
TGTGCCAGCAGCTTATTGGAGGGACAGTACTACGAGCAGTACTTC
CASSLLEGQYYEQYF
>TRBV9|TRBJ2-3|NA|TRBD1
TGTGCCAGCAGCTCCCGACAGGGCACGCAGTATTTT
CASSSRQGTQYF
>TRBV6-5|TRBJ2-7|once|TRBD1
TGTGCCAGCGGAGGGACAGGGGCTTTAGAGGAGCAGTACTTC
CASGGTGALEEQYF
>TRBV18|TRBJ2-7|NA|TRBD2
TGTGCCAGCTCACCCTTGACTAGCGGGACCTACGAGCAGTACTTC
CASSPLTSGTYEQYF
>TRBV19|TRBJ2-3|NA|TRBD2
TGTGCCAGTAGCAGGATAGGGACTAGCGGGGGACCTAGCACAGATACGCAGTATTTT
CASSRIGTSGGPSTDTQYF
>TRBV7-8|TRBJ2-5|NA|TRBD2
TGTGCCAGCACAAGGCAGGGAGGGTTGGGACAAGAGACCCAGTACTTC
CASTRQGGLGQETQYF
>TRBV5-1|TRBJ2-2|NA|NA
TGCGCCAGCAGCTTGTGGCTAGAAAACACCGGGGAGCTGTTTTTT
CASSLWLENTGELFF
>TRBV7-6|TRBJ2-1|NA|NA
TGTGCCAGCAGCCTCCGGGACTCCGGGGATGAGCAGTTCTTC
CASSLRDSGDEQFF
>TRBV19|TRBJ2-1|NA|NA
TGTGCCAGTAGTATTGAACCCGGGACACTCTACAATGAGCAGTTCTTC
CASSIEPGTLYNEQFF
>TRBV5-4|TRBJ2-3|NA|NA
TGTGCCAGCAGCTTGGACCCGAGCCTTTCAGATACGCAGTATTTT
CASSLDPSLSDTQYF
>TRBV5-6|TRBJ1-6|once|NA
TGTGCCAGCAGCTTGGGGGCTCGGGGGAATTCACCCCTCCACTTT
CASSLGARGNSPLHF
>TRBV27|TRBJ2-3|NA|TRBD2
TGTGCCAGCAGTTTACAGCGGGGCAGCACAGATACGCAGTATTTT
CASSLQRGSTDTQYF
>TRBV15|TRBJ2-2|NA|NA
TGTGCCACCAGCAAGGTCAGGGACACCGGGGAGCTGTTTTTT
CATSKVRDTGELFF
>TRBV6-4|TRBJ1-6|NA|NA
TGTGCCAGCAGCCCCGGGGAATCCTATAATTCACCCCTCCACTTT
CASSPGESYNSPLHF
>TRBV7-8|TRBJ2-1|NA|TRBD2
TGTGCCAGCAGCCGAGGGACTACCCCCTACAATGAGCAGTTCTTC
CASSRGTTPYNEQFF
>TRBV13|TRBJ2-7|NA|NA
TGTGCCAGCAGCGGGGCCACCTGGGGCGAGCAGTACTTC
CASSGATWGEQYF
>TRBV7-2|TRBJ2-1|NA|NA
TGTGCCAGCAGCTTAGTCCGCCAGACCTACAATGAGCAGTTCTTC
CASSLVRQTYNEQFF
>TRBV4-1|TRBJ2-7|NA|NA
TGCGCCAGCAGCCAAGTGGGGCTGCTCTACGAGCAGTACTTC
CASSQVGLLYEQYF
>TRBV5-6|TRBJ1-4|NA|TRBD1
TGTGCCAGCAGCGGGCGACAGGGGGCCGGTGAAAAACTGTTTTTT
CASSGRQGAGEKLFF
>TRBV4-1|TRBJ2-3|NA|NA
TGCGCCAGCAGCCAAGACACGGTCACAGATACGCAGTATTTT
CASSQDTVTDTQYF
>TRBV9|TRBJ1-1|few|TRBD1
TGTGCCAGCAGCGTTGGGGACAGGGGAATCACTGAAGCTTTCTTT
CASSVGDRGITEAFF
>TRBV12-5|TRBJ1-6|NA|TRBD1
TGTGCTAGTGGCCCTGGGACAGTCAATCTTGGTTCACCCCTCCACTTT
CASGPGTVNLGSPLHF
>TRBV6-5|TRBJ1-6|NA|NA
TGTGCCAGCAGTTACCACCTCAGGGCGAATAATTCACCCCTCCACTTT
CASSYHLRANNSPLHF
>TRBV25-1|TRBJ1-2|few|TRBD1
TGTGCCAGCACCTCCACAGGGGTGAATGGCTACACCTTC
CASTSTGVNGYTF
>TRBV7-9|TRBJ1-4|NA|TRBD1
TGTGCCAGCAGTTCTGAGGACAGGGGTTTCGCAACTAATGAAAAACTGTTTTTT
CASSSEDRGFATNEKLFF
>TRBV27|TRBJ2-1|NA|TRBD1
TGTGCCAGCAGTTTATTGGGGACAGGGGGTAATGAGCAGTTCTTC
CASSLLGTGGNEQFF
>TRBV30|TRBJ2-2|NA|TRBD1
TGTGCCTGGAGTGTCGGACAGGGTCGAACCGGGGAGCTGTTTTTT
CAWSVGQGRTGELFF
>TRBV19|TRBJ1-3|NA|NA
TGTGCCAGTACCATCGGGGTTATCTCTGGAAACACCATATATTTT
CASTIGVISGNTIYF
>TRBV27|TRBJ2-3|once|TRBD2
TGTGCCAGCAGGACCAGACAGGGGGTACTAGCGGGGGGGCTGTCAGATACGCAGTATTTT
CASRTRQGVLAGGLSDTQYF
>TRBV6-5|TRBJ1-2|NA|NA
TGTGCCAGCAGGTTCCTTAACTATGGCTACACCTTC
CASRFLNYGYTF
>TRBV7-2|TRBJ2-3|NA|NA
TGTGCCAGCACCGTACAGGCAGCCACAGATACGCAGTATTTT
CASTVQAATDTQYF
>TRBV5-1|TRBJ2-7|NA|NA
TGCGCCAGCAGCTTGGGGCAGGGGGAGGTAGAGCAGTACTTC
CASSLGQGEVEQYF
>TRBV7-9|TRBJ1-1|NA|NA
TGTGCCAGCCCCAACGCTGGAGCCGGGACTTTCTTT
CASPNAGAGTFF
>TRBV4-2|TRBJ2-7|NA|TRBD2
TGTGCCAGCAGCCAAGATTTTAGCAGGTCAGCGGGGGCCTACGAGCAGTACTTC
CASSQDFSRSAGAYEQYF
>TRBV7-2|TRBJ2-5|few|NA
TGTGCCAGCAGCCGAAACCCGATGGGGCTCAAAGAGACCCAGTACTTC
CASSRNPMGLKETQYF
>TRBV10-3|TRBJ1-1|few|NA
TGTGCCATCAGTGTTGACAGAGGCATGAACACTGAAGCTTTCTTT
CAISVDRGMNTEAFF
>TRBV18|TRBJ1-2|few|NA
TGTGCCAGCTCACCAGACGCAGGGATCTATGGCTACACCTTC
CASSPDAGIYGYTF
>TRBV7-8|TRBJ1-3|NA|NA
TGTGCCAGCAGCTCGGCGGGGGGGATGTCGAACACCATATATTTT
CASSSAGGMSNTIYF
>TRBV29-1|TRBJ2-7|few|NA
TGCAGCGTTGAAGAGGCCGAGCAGTACTTC
CSVEEAEQYF
>TRBV6-5|TRBJ1-2|few|TRBD1
TGTGCCAGCACCTGGGACAGGGACTATGGCTACACCTTC
CASTWDRDYGYTF
>TRBV11-2|TRBJ2-3|NA|TRBD2
TGTGCCAGCAGCTTAGGGGCGGTAGCGGGGGGTCTGACAGATACGCAGTATTTT
CASSLGAVAGGLTDTQYF
>TRBV19|TRBJ2-2|NA|NA
TGTGCCAGTAGTCCCCAGGCTAGCCGGAACACCGGGGAGCTGTTTTTT
CASSPQASRNTGELFF
>TRBV15|TRBJ2-1|NA|NA
TGTGCCACGAGCTACACCGCAGGATCCCAATACAATGAGCAGTTCTTC
CATSYTAGSQYNEQFF
>TRBV27|TRBJ1-1|NA|NA
TGTGCCAGCAGTTTAAGGTTTGGGGGCTCGGGAGCTTTCTTT
CASSLRFGGSGAFF
>TRBV6-6|TRBJ2-7|NA|NA
TGTGCCAGCAGTGGCCGTACCTACGAGCAGTACTTC
CASSGRTYEQYF
>TRBV27|TRBJ2-7|NA|NA
TGTGCCAGCAGTTTAAACTATCGGCCCGAGCAGTACTTC
CASSLNYRPEQYF
>TRBV28|TRBJ2-5|NA|TRBD1
TGTGCCAGCAGCGTACAGGGGCTCCAAGAGACCCAGTACTTC
CASSVQGLQETQYF
>TRBV4-3|TRBJ1-3|NA|NA
TGCGCCAGCAGCCAAAACAGGTACTCTGGAAACACCATATATTTT
CASSQNRYSGNTIYF
>TRBV4-3|TRBJ2-5|NA|TRBD2
TGCGCCAGCAGCCAAGATCATAGTCTAGCGGGGCGAGAGACCCAGTACTTC
CASSQDHSLAGRETQYF
>TRBV6-1|TRBJ1-6|NA|NA
TGTGCCAGCAGTGAAATTATGAGGGCAGATTCACCCCTCCACTTT
CASSEIMRADSPLHF
>TRBV7-9|TRBJ1-5|NA|TRBD1
TGTGCCAGCAGCTTAGGGGACAGGGACAATCAGCCCCAGCATTTT
CASSLGDRDNQPQHF